This T cell receptor (beta chain) was captured by sequencing in a study of T-cell reconstitution after alpha-beta-depleted transplantation in children. Broader study findings: Some patients' high day-60 TCRbeta diversity was traced to surviving recipient T cells and thymic progenitors. In patients about two months after transplant, alpha-beta T cells reportedly arose from several hundred expanded graft clones. It was newly produced T cells that mostly accounted for T-cell counts and diversity one year after transplant.

This clonotype was detected ten times or more. Its target is not known. The CDR3 has 14 residues. V dropped 6 bases and J dropped 4 bases, with 14 bases sitting between them. The authors prepared the TCRbeta library with unique molecular identifiers. TCRdb re-derived calls from the PCR reads in MiXCR, one entry per CDR3 protein. The repertoire includes under 750,000 distinct CDR3 sequences, 23% of them detected once, and 13% to 15% sits in the top ten. The chain carries TRBV12-3 or TRBV12-4 and TRBJ2-3; D might be TRBD1 or TRBD2, each matching 5 bases. The clonotype was recovered from a boy under three years old who had a stem cell transplant for acute myeloid leukemia, so the T cells may come from the graft donor. The sequencing here drew on PBMCs, mostly from graft donor cells, taken 360 days after TCRalphabeta/CD19-depleted stem cell transplant. This CDR3 reads CASSTLGTSDTQYF. The CDR3 DNA reads TGTGCCAGCAGCACCTTAGGGACGTCAGATACGCAGTATTTT.